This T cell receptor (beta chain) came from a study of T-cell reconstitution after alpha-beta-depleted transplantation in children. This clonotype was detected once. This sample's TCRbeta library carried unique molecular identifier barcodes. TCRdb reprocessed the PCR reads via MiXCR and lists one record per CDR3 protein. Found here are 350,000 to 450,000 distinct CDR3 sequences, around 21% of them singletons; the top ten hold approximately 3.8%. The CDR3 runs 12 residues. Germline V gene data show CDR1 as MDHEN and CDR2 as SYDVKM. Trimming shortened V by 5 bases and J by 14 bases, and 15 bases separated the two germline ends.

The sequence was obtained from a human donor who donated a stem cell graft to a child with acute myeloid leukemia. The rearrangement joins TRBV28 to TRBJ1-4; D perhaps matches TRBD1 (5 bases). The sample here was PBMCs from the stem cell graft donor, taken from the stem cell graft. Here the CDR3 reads CASSRKGRSLFF. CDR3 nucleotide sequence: TGTGCCAGCAGTCGGAAGGGGCGATCTCTGTTTTTT.